Shown below are 24 T cell receptor beta chains from a single sample sequenced in a study of blood T cell repertoires in COVID-19 (TCRdb year 2020). The library relied on the immunoSEQ multiplex PCR assay. The source is immuneACCESS, and TCRdb retained only in-frame sequences with V and J called. Part of the clones is not carried over; for the studies checked, unresolved V genes explain less than half of this, and the remainder is unexplained. Here the sample has around 20,000 clones; about 88% occur a single time. The ten largest make up about 17% of the sample. The sequenced sample was peripheral blood. The receptors were gathered from a man between 70 and 80 years old with acute or convalescent COVID-19.

The rearrangement links TRBV18 to TRBJ1-1; D possibly corresponds to TRBD1 (6 bases). The V end lost 6 bases, the J end lost 1 base, and 9 bases lay between the germline ends. The CDR3 is 13 residues long. Germline V gives CDR1 KGHSH, CDR2 LQKENI. The CDR3 DNA reads as TGTGCCAGCTCCAAGGACAGGAACACTGAAGCTTTCTTT. Its protein is CASSKDRNTEAFF.

Only one count was recorded for this clone. This chain uses TRBV6-5 with TRBJ2-5; D may be TRBD2 (7 bases). CDR1 is MNHEY and CDR2 is SVGAGI in the germline V gene. The CDR3 totals 15 residues. V dropped 5 bases and J dropped 4 bases, with 17 bases sitting between them. The CDR3 sequence is CASSRGAGVLETQYF. CDR3 bases: TGTGCCAGCAGTAGGGGGGCGGGAGTTTTAGAGACCCAGTACTTC.

The sample holds a few counts of this clone. This chain uses TRBV25-1 with TRBJ1-2; possible D gene TRBD1, 6 bases. CDR1 and CDR2 from the germline V gene are MGHDK and SYGVNS. V was shortened by 2 bases and J by 8 bases, with 12 bases between the two germline ends. This CDR3 contains 13 residues. The CDR3: CASSENIRGGYTF. The CDR3 DNA sequence: TGTGCCAGCAGTGAAAATATCAGGGGAGGCTACACCTTC.

This clone was seen only once. The V gene is TRBV14, the J gene TRBJ2-5; D perhaps matches TRBD2 (5 bases). V lost 1 base to trimming and J lost 9 bases, with 12 bases between them. CDR1 and CDR2 from the germline V gene are SGHDN and FVKESK. This CDR3 region has 13 residues. CDR3 sequence: CASSQVTEEPQYF. Written as DNA, the CDR3 is TGTGCCAGCAGCCAAGTGACGGAGGAGCCCCAGTACTTC. The complete variable domain, with remaining parts taken from reference TRBV14 and TRBJ2-5, reads EAGVTQFPSHSVIEKGQTVTLRCDPISGHDNLYWYRRVMGKEIKFLLHFVKESKQDESGMPNNRFLAERTGGTYSTLKVQPAELEDSGVYFCASSQVTEEPQYFGPGTRLLVL.

The V gene is TRBV9, the J gene TRBJ2-2, with D hard to call. The V end was cut by 0 bases, the J end by 6 bases, with 12 bases between. The CDR3 contains 15 residues. Germline CDR1 and CDR2: SGDLS and YYNGEE. The CDR3 loop is CASSVGTGRSGELFF. The CDR3 bases are TGTGCCAGCAGCGTAGGAACCGGTCGGTCCGGGGAGCTGTTTTTT.

The chain couples TRBV2 to TRBJ2-7; 9 nucleotides match TRBD1. There are 12 residues in the CDR3. Germline trimming cut 4 bases from V and 11 bases from J; bases unmatched to any gene: 6. Germline V gene data show CDR1 as SNHLY and CDR2 as FYNNEI. The CDR3 here is CASSVGDRAEYF. DNA for the CDR3: TGTGCCAGCAGTGTGGGGGACAGGGCGGAGTACTTC. The full variable domain, with the rest looked up from reference TRBV2 and TRBJ2-7, is EPEVTQTPSHQVTQMGQEVILRCVPISNHLYFYWYRQILGQKVEFLVSFYNNEISEKSEIFDDQFSVERPDGSNFTLKIRSTKLEDSAMYFCASSVGDRAEYFGPGTRLTVT.

This clone was found once. The chain has TRBV7-3 and TRBJ2-3; D possibly corresponds to TRBD1 (5 bases). The CDR3 sequence is 13 residues long. The germline V gene has CDR1 SGHTA and CDR2 FQGTGA. Trimming pared 4 bases from V and 7 bases from J, leaving 12 bases between. This CDR3 is CASSSERGNTQYF. The CDR3 DNA is TGTGCCAGCAGCTCCGAAAGGGGCAATACGCAGTATTTT.

The chain is built from TRBV4-3 and TRBJ2-7; D possibly corresponds to TRBD2 (5 bases). Per germline, CDR1 LGHNA and CDR2 YSLEER. This CDR3 contains 16 residues. Trimming stripped 0 bases from V and 2 bases from J, with 14 bases between. The CDR3 spells CASSQDWRTVAYEQYF. The CDR3 bases are TGCGCCAGCAGCCAAGATTGGAGGACGGTTGCCTACGAGCAGTACTTC.

The chain is built from TRBV10-2 and TRBJ2-1; TRBD2 agrees at 7 bases. The CDR3 totals 15 residues. V shed 6 bases, J shed 7 bases, and the junction held 12 bases outside the gene matches. Germline CDR1 WSHSY, CDR2 SAAADI. CDR3 in DNA: TGCGCCAGCAGCGGCCAGTTACTAGCGAGGAATGAGCAGTTCTTC. Amino acids: CASSGQLLARNEQFF.

The chain couples TRBV9 to TRBJ2-1; 8 positions match TRBD2. Germline V gives CDR1 SGDLS, CDR2 YYNGEE. There are 14 residues in the CDR3. V was pared by 2 bases and J by 8 bases, with 6 bases of the junction left unmatched. CDR3 in amino acids: CASSVSGDPDEQFF. The CDR3 DNA reads as TGTGCCAGCAGCGTTAGCGGGGATCCCGATGAGCAGTTCTTC.

This chain connects TRBV6-1 to TRBJ2-1, with D maybe TRBD2 (6 bases). V lost 0 bases, J lost 2 bases, and 14 bases lay in between. CDR1 is MNHNS, CDR2 SASEGT, per germline. CDR3 length: 17 amino acids. The CDR3: CASSEAYGSPPYNEQFF. The CDR3, as DNA: TGTGCCAGCAGTGAAGCGTACGGGAGCCCCCCCTACAATGAGCAGTTCTTC.

CDR3 sequence (DNA): TGTGCCAGCAGTACCGACAGGGAAACTGAAGCTTTCTTT. Translated: CASSTDRETEAFF. The chain joins TRBV2 to TRBJ1-1, with 7 bases that match TRBD1. CDR1 is SNHLY and CDR2 is FYNNEI in the germline V gene. The CDR3 covers 13 residues. V shed 5 bases and J 5 bases; nucleotides not matched to a gene: 5. Full variable domain (missing parts from reference TRBV2 and TRBJ1-1): EPEVTQTPSHQVTQMGQEVILRCVPISNHLYFYWYRQILGQKVEFLVSFYNNEISEKSEIFDDQFSVERPDGSNFTLKIRSTKLEDSAMYFCASSTDRETEAFFGQGTRLTVV.

J is TRBJ2-1 and V is TRBV6-2 or TRBV6-3, with 7 bases that match TRBD2. Germline loops: CDR1 MNHEY, CDR2 SVGEGT. V lost 2 bases to trimming and J lost 6 bases; unmatched junction nucleotides: 7. CDR3 length equals 15 residues. The CDR3 spells CASSYGGSFPNEQFF. CDR3 DNA: TGTGCCAGCAGTTACGGCGGGAGTTTCCCCAATGAGCAGTTCTTC.

The CDR3 sequence: CATSRDPDSGGLGEQFF. The CDR3 DNA follows: TGTGCCACCAGCAGAGATCCGGATAGCGGGGGCCTAGGGGAGCAGTTCTTC. This chain joins TRBV15 and TRBJ2-1; 9 bases align to TRBD2. The germline V gene encodes CDR1 LNHNV and CDR2 YYDKDF (reference sequence). The CDR3 consists of 17 residues. Unmatched junction bases numbered 13, after V lost 0 bases and J lost 10 bases.

This chain joins TRBV18 and TRBJ2-5; D is perhaps TRBD2 (5 bases). Trimming shortened V by 2 bases and J by 4 bases, and 14 bases separated the two germline ends. The CDR3 length is 15 residues. Looked up from germline, CDR1 is KGHSH and CDR2 is LQKENI. The CDR3 protein is CASSPAAGSPETQYF. The CDR3 DNA reads TGTGCCAGCTCACCAGCGGCTGGGAGCCCAGAGACCCAGTACTTC.

The chain uses TRBV5-4 and TRBJ1-4; D remains unclear. V was cut by 3 bases and J by 5 bases, with 11 bases left in between. CDR3 length equals 14 residues. Germline lookup yields CDR1 SGHNT and CDR2 YYREEE (reference sequence). CDR3 bases: TGTGCCAGCAGCTCACCCCGGGAGAATGAAAAACTGTTTTTT. It is translated as CASSSPRENEKLFF.

V and J are TRBV14 and TRBJ2-7; D gene unclear. The germline gives CDR1 SGHDN, CDR2 FVKESK. The CDR3 totals 12 residues. V lost 1 base and J lost 6, with 7 bases in between. CDR3 coding DNA: TGTGCCAGCAGCCAAGTAAAAGCCGAGCAGTACTTC. Its translation: CASSQVKAEQYF.

This clone was recorded only once. The chain couples TRBV7-2 to TRBJ2-1; 14 bases line up with TRBD2. J lost 5 bases, V lost 2 bases, and 2 bases had no gene match. The germline V gene encodes CDR1 SGHTA and CDR2 FQGNSA. This CDR3 is built from 16 residues. The CDR3 DNA sequence: TGTGCCAGCAGCTTACCGGGACTAGCGGGAGACAATGAGCAGTTCTTC. Protein product: CASSLPGLAGDNEQFF.

This chain links TRBV20-1 with TRBJ1-1; D is unclear. The germline V gene has CDR1 DFQATT and CDR2 SNEGSKA (reference sequence). The CDR3 loop spans 10 amino acids. V lost 1 base and J 11 bases, leaving 8 bases between the germline ends. As DNA, the CDR3 is TGCAGTGCTAGAGCGGGGTCGGCTTTCTTT. Residues: CSARAGSAFF.

The chain combines TRBV15 with TRBJ1-2, with a possible D match to TRBD1 (5 bases). The germline V and J ends were trimmed by 3 bases and 4 bases, with 9 bases remaining between them. This CDR3 has 13 residues. CDR1 and CDR2 (germline): LNHNV, YYDKDF (reference sequence). The CDR3 DNA sequence: TGTGCCACCAGCAGTGGGGGGGGCTATGGCTACACCTTC. It is translated as CATSSGGGYGYTF.

V is TRBV19 and J is TRBJ1-2; D not certain. Germline CDR1 is LNHDA and CDR2 is SQIVND (reference sequence). The CDR3 contains 16 residues. V was pared by 6 bases and J by 2 bases, with 19 bases between. In nucleotides, the CDR3 is TGTGCCAGTAGCCTATCGGACGTGAGGGAGAACTATGGCTACACCTTC. Translation gives CASSLSDVRENYGYTF.

The gene calls are TRBV5-8 and TRBJ1-4; TRBD1 matches at 7 bases. Germline values: CDR1 SGHTS, CDR2 YDEGEE. The ends lost 4 bases at V and 8 bases at J; junction bases unmatched: 11. CDR3 length equals 15 residues. The CDR3 spells CASSRQGLTGEKLFF. DNA for the CDR3: TGTGCCAGCAGCCGACAGGGACTCACCGGCGAAAAACTGTTTTTT.

The chain has TRBV28 and TRBJ1-5; maybe TRBD1 (6 bases). The germline V and J ends were trimmed by 0 bases and 7 bases, with 10 bases remaining between them. The germline CDR1 and CDR2 sequences are MDHEN and SYDVKM. The CDR3 contains 14 residues. CDR3 DNA: TGTGCCAGCAGTTTATGGGGGGCAGGACAGCCCCAGCATTTT. This sequence encodes CASSLWGAGQPQHF. The whole variable domain, filled in from reference TRBV28 and TRBJ1-5, reads DVKVTQSSRYLVKRTGEKVFLECVQDMDHENMFWYRQDPGLGLRLIYFSYDVKMKEKGDIPEGYSVSREKKERFSLILESASTNQTSMYLCASSLWGAGQPQHFGDGTRLSIL.

The gene calls are TRBV7-2 and TRBJ2-5; D perhaps matches TRBD2 (5 bases). Trimming removed 1 base from V and 2 bases from J, with 11 bases in between. CDR3 size: 15 residues. The germline V gene has CDR1 SGHTA and CDR2 FQGNSA. The DNA of the CDR3 is TGTGCCAGCAGCTTAGGGTCGGGGAGTCAAGAGACCCAGTACTTC. Translating gives CASSLGSGSQETQYF.